The 25 T cell receptor beta chains listed next were all sequenced from one sample in a study of T-cell memory formation after mild COVID-19. TCRdb called the 5' RACE reads again in MiXCR, with one record for every CDR3 protein. This sample has roughly 580,000 distinct CDR3 sequences, with over 15% found just once. The material sequenced was PBMCs or a T cell subset sorted from them (not recorded which). The receptor set was obtained from an adult woman who had mild COVID-19 (a few samples of this study predate the infection). Cell type and time point are not known.

This clonotype was observed a handful of times. This rearrangement joins TRBV4-2 to TRBJ2-7; D is perhaps TRBD2 (6 bases). The germline CDR1 and CDR2 sequences are LGHNA and YNFKEQ. The CDR3 contains 16 residues. Trimming left V 4 bases short and J 1 base short, with 17 bases between. The CDR3 loop reads CASSLGGGKNSYEQYF. The CDR3 nucleotides are TGTGCCAGCAGCCTCGGGGGAGGTAAAAATTCCTACGAGCAGTACTTC.

A few counts support this clonotype. This chain joins TRBV7-2 and TRBJ2-1; D is ambiguous. The CDR3 covers 13 residues. In germline, CDR1 is SGHTA, CDR2 FQGNSA. V was trimmed by 1 base and J by 2 bases, leaving 3 bases between them. CDR3 amino acids: CASSLDTYNEQFF. The CDR3 coding sequence is TGTGCCAGCAGCTTAGATACCTACAATGAGCAGTTCTTC.

The rearrangement uses TRBV14 and TRBJ2-3, with no clear D. The CDR3 has 15 amino acids. The germline V and J ends were trimmed by 3 bases and 0 bases, with 10 bases remaining between them. CDR1 SGHDN and CDR2 FVKESK come from the germline V gene. In nucleotides, the CDR3 is TGTGCCAGCAGCCATCCCAGTACTAGCACAGATACGCAGTATTTT. Protein sequence: CASSHPSTSTDTQYF.

The chain has TRBV6-5 and TRBJ2-4; TRBD2 is a possible D gene (5 bases). CDR1 is MNHEY, CDR2 SVGAGI, per germline. The V end lost 2 bases, the J end lost 12 bases, and 8 bases lay between the germline ends. This CDR3 has 11 amino acids. The CDR3 bases are TGTGCCAGCAGTTACCTGGGGAGTCAGTACTTC. Amino acids: CASSYLGSQYF.

This chain joins TRBV7-3 and TRBJ1-1, with 7 bases fitting TRBD1. V shed 2 bases, J shed 4 bases, and the junction held 4 bases outside the gene matches. This CDR3 contains 14 residues. Germline V gene data show CDR1 as SGHTA and CDR2 as FQGTGA. CDR3 DNA sequence: TGTGCCAGCAGCTTATCAGGGGGAAGCACTGAAGCTTTCTTT. Amino acid sequence: CASSLSGGSTEAFF.

The chain couples TRBV20-1 to TRBJ2-3; TRBD2 is a possible D gene (5 bases). In germline, CDR1 is DFQATT, CDR2 SNEGSKA (reference sequence). V lost 6 bases, J lost 8 bases, and 18 bases lay in between. This CDR3 has 13 residues. CDR3 residues: CSAEGETTGTQYF. The CDR3 DNA reads as TGCAGTGCCGAGGGAGAAACCACGGGTACGCAGTATTTT.

The V gene is TRBV21-1, the J gene TRBJ2-7. TRBV21-1 represents a pseudogene. This CDR3 contains 15 residues. The CDR3 sequence is CASSLNLLSSYEQYF. CDR3 in DNA: TGTGCCAGCAGCCTTAATTTACTGAGCTCCTACGAGCAGTACTTC.

J is TRBJ2-7 and V is TRBV25-1; D perhaps matches TRBD1 (5 bases). The CDR3 loop spans 15 amino acids. Deletions cut 0 bases from V and 5 bases from J, with 14 bases between. Germline V gene lookup returns CDR1 MGHDK and CDR2 SYGVNS. CDR3 sequence (DNA): TGTGCCAGCAGTGAATACGTAGGCAGGGCCAACGAGCAGTACTTC. The encoded protein is CASSEYVGRANEQYF.

This sequence joins TRBV29-1 and TRBJ2-7, with TRBD1 matching over 9 bases. The CDR3 runs to 13 residues. Unmatched junction bases numbered 6, after V lost 6 bases and J lost 3 bases. Germline assignment: CDR1 SQVTM and CDR2 ANQGSEA. This chain's CDR3 is CSVPGQGNYEQYF. The CDR3 coding sequence is TGCAGCGTACCGGGACAGGGTAACTACGAGCAGTACTTC.

This clonotype was picked up a small number of times. V is TRBV12-3 or TRBV12-4 and J is TRBJ2-1; D uncertain. CDR3 length equals 12 residues. Trimming took off 2 bases at V and 7 bases at J, with 6 bases between the two ends. Written as DNA, the CDR3 is TGTGCCAGCAGTTTACACCCTAATGAGCAGTTCTTC. Translation: CASSLHPNEQFF.

This clonotype turned up a few times. The rearrangement joins TRBV19 to TRBJ1-5; D unclear. Germline CDR1 is LNHDA and CDR2 is SQIVND (reference sequence). This CDR3 is built from 16 residues. V lost 4 bases and J lost 0, with 13 bases in between. CDR3 sequence reads: CASSTSGRLSNQPQHF. In DNA, the CDR3 is TGTGCCAGTAGTACCTCCGGACGGCTTAGCAATCAGCCCCAGCATTTT. Full variable domain (missing parts from reference TRBV19 and TRBJ1-5): DGGITQSPKYLFRKEGQNVTLSCEQNLNHDAMYWYRQDPGQGLRLIYYSQIVNDFQKGDIAEGYSVSREKKESFPLTVTSAQKNPTAFYLCASSTSGRLSNQPQHFGDGTRLSIL.

V and J are TRBV15 and TRBJ2-1, with D unresolved. Looked up from germline, CDR1 is LNHNV and CDR2 is YYDKDF (reference sequence). The CDR3 consists of 16 residues. With 0 bases removed from V and 2 bases from J, the gap between germline ends came to 11 bases. The CDR3 region has the DNA TGTGCCACCAGCAGAGATCCGGACCTCCCCTACAATGAGCAGTTCTTC. This gives the protein CATSRDPDLPYNEQFF.

This clonotype was detected only a few times. The chain carries TRBV12-3 or TRBV12-4 and TRBJ2-1; 10 bases agree with TRBD2. This CDR3 has 15 residues. V lost 1 base and J lost 6; bases outside the gene matches: 3. The CDR3 nucleotides read TGTGCCAGCAGTTTAGAAGCGGGAGGGTCCAATGAGCAGTTCTTC. Encoded protein: CASSLEAGGSNEQFF.

This clonotype has at least ten counts. The chain employs TRBV3-2 and TRBJ1-5; the table gives TRBD1 as D, unverified against the DNA. TRBV3-2 is flagged as a pseudogene. This CDR3 is built from 16 residues. The chain's CDR3 is CASSPGPPYSNQPQHF. CDR3 coding DNA: TGTGCCAGCAGTCCGGGGCCGCCTTATAGCAATCAGCCCCAGCATTTT.

There are a few counts of this clonotype. The gene calls are TRBV4-2 and TRBJ2-3, with D possibly being TRBD2 (6 bases). In germline, CDR1 is LGHNA, CDR2 YNFKEQ. V lost 0 bases and J 4 bases, leaving 14 bases between the germline ends. The CDR3 spans 16 residues. The CDR3 sequence is CASSQDVWGVADTQYF. CDR3 nucleotide sequence: TGTGCCAGCAGCCAAGATGTGTGGGGGGTTGCAGATACGCAGTATTTT.

This clonotype was seen a few times. The CDR3 here is CATSVRERGPRFF. The CDR3 DNA sequence: TGTGCCACCAGCGTCCGCGAGCGGGGACCCCGGTTCTTC. The chain joins TRBV15 to TRBJ2-1; 7 bases line up with TRBD2. Germline values: CDR1 LNHNV, CDR2 YYDKDF (reference sequence). The V and J ends lost 5 bases and 15 bases, in that order; junction bases with no gene match: 13. The CDR3 is 13 residues long.

Many counts were recorded for this clonotype. The chain is built from TRBV12-3 or TRBV12-4 and TRBJ2-2; D unresolved. Trimming left V 6 bases short and J 3 bases short, with 14 bases between. This CDR3 region has 15 residues. For the CDR3, the DNA is TGTGCCAGCAGCATCAGTAGGAGTTACACCGGGGAGCTGTTTTTT. Translating gives CASSISRSYTGELFF.

This sequence joins TRBV7-8 and TRBJ2-7; no reliable D call. In germline, CDR1 is SGHVS, CDR2 FQNEAQ. The V and J ends lost 2 bases and 0 bases respectively, with 5 bases between them. This CDR3 region has 13 residues. In DNA, the CDR3 is TGTGCCAGCAGCTTAAGTCACTCCTACGAGCAGTACTTC. Amino acid sequence: CASSLSHSYEQYF.

This clonotype was counted a few times. V and J are TRBV12-3 or TRBV12-4 and TRBJ1-5; the match to TRBD1 covers 9 bases. The CDR3 is made up of 13 amino acids. V lost 5 bases, J lost 6 bases, and 2 bases stayed unmatched. DNA of the CDR3: TGTGCCAGCAGTCCGACAGGGGGTCAGCCCCAGCATTTT. Its translation: CASSPTGGQPQHF.

The sample holds a few counts of this clonotype. CDR3 sequence reads: CASSYSHLVLGYTF. The CDR3 bases are TGTGCCAGCAGTTACTCGCACCTCGTTCTCGGCTACACCTTC. This chain joins TRBV6-5 and TRBJ1-2; no reliable D call. The CDR3 runs to 14 residues. V was cut by 0 bases and J by 8 bases, with 13 bases left in between. Germline V gives CDR1 MNHEY, CDR2 SVGAGI.

The chain has TRBV18 and TRBJ1-1; TRBD1 is a possible D gene (5 bases). Between the trimmed V and J ends, which lost 1 base and 4 bases, there was a span of 13 bases. This CDR3 is built from 15 residues. CDR1 KGHSH and CDR2 LQKENI come from the germline V gene. The CDR3 sequence is CASSPLGGRSTEAFF. The CDR3 DNA reads TGTGCCAGCTCACCACTTGGGGGACGGAGCACTGAAGCTTTCTTT.

This clonotype was seen many times. J is TRBJ2-7 and V is TRBV6-5; TRBD1 matches at 9 bases. Germline values: CDR1 MNHEY, CDR2 SVGAGI. Trimming removed 3 bases from V and 4 bases from J; junction bases left unmatched: 7. The CDR3 is made up of 15 amino acids. CDR3 bases: TGTGCCAGCAGTTATTGGACAGGGGCTAGATACGAGCAGTACTTC. Amino acids: CASSYWTGARYEQYF.

This clonotype appeared many times. The chain links TRBV7-9 to TRBJ2-7; 10 bases are a match to TRBD2. Trimming at V came to 5 bases and at J to 7 bases, leaving 5 bases not matched to a gene. Per the germline V gene, CDR1 is SEHNR and CDR2 is FQNEAQ (reference sequence). This CDR3 is 13 amino acids long. CDR3 sequence: CASSPAGGLEQYF. The DNA of the CDR3 is TGTGCCAGCAGCCCAGCGGGGGGGCTTGAGCAGTACTTC.

V is TRBV6-4 and J is TRBJ2-3; the D gene is possibly TRBD1 (6 bases). Germline V gene lookup returns CDR1 MRHNA and CDR2 SNTAGT. There are 15 residues in the CDR3. Trimming took 2 bases from V and 1 from J, leaving 10 bases between them. CDR3 bases: TGTGCCAGCAGTGACGTGGCAGGGGGCACAGATACGCAGTATTTT. It yields the protein CASSDVAGGTDTQYF.

There are a few counts of this clonotype. The chain employs TRBV7-9 and TRBJ2-1; tentative D call: TRBD2 (7 bases). In germline, CDR1 is SEHNR, CDR2 FQNEAQ (reference sequence). The V and J ends lost 2 bases and 7 bases respectively, with 21 bases between them. This CDR3 has 17 amino acids. The CDR3 coding sequence is TGTGCCAGCAGCTTATATGTATTCGGGGGGCTTATTAATGAGCAGTTCTTC. Encoded protein: CASSLYVFGGLINEQFF.